These 29 T cell receptor beta chains were all obtained from the same sample, sequenced in a study of shared clonotypes between healthy human individuals. The data were produced by immunoSEQ multiplex PCR, yet TCRdb's version contains in-frame clones alone and is incomplete. The top ten clones hold approximately 0.13% of a sample with under 2,500,000 clones, nearly 97% of them seen once. Sample: naive CD4+ T cells sorted from blood. Subset described: CD45RA+ positively selected. These receptors all stem from a man aged 18-30 years in good health.

This clone was seen only once. This chain connects TRBV29-1 to TRBJ1-2, with 12 bases matching TRBD1. The CDR3 extends over 15 amino acids. In germline, CDR1 is SQVTM, CDR2 ANQGSEA. Trimming took 5 bases from V and 6 from J; bases not matched to a gene: 10. The chain's CDR3 is CSVRRDRGRINGYTF. The DNA of the CDR3 is TGCAGCGTTCGCCGGGACAGGGGGCGGATAAATGGCTACACCTTC.

The rearrangement links TRBV28 to TRBJ1-5; unclear D gene. The CDR3 is made up of 16 amino acids. Germline V gene data show CDR1 as MDHEN and CDR2 as SYDVKM. Trimming stripped 4 bases from V and 7 bases from J, with 20 bases between. As DNA, the CDR3 is TGTGCCAGCAGTTCCCCCGGGTCTCCGAGGAGACAGCCCCAGCATTTT. The encoded protein is CASSSPGSPRRQPQHF.

V gene TRBV5-1 combines with J gene TRBJ2-2; 9 nucleotides agree with TRBD1. This CDR3 is 16 amino acids long. The germline gives CDR1 SGHRS, CDR2 YFSETQ. After removal of 1 base from V and 7 bases from J, the junction contained 8 bases not matched to a gene. CDR3 DNA: TGCGCCAGCAGCTTGTCGGTCGGGACAGGGTACGGGGAGCTGTTTTTT. Its protein is CASSLSVGTGYGELFF.

V and J are TRBV27 and TRBJ2-3; D ambiguous. Germline V gene sequence: CDR1 MNHEY, CDR2 SMNVEV (reference sequence). V lost 3 bases and J lost 4, with 11 bases in between. The CDR3 consists of 14 residues. The CDR3 reads CASSFFLDPDTQYF. The CDR3 region has the DNA TGTGCCAGCAGTTTTTTTCTAGACCCAGATACGCAGTATTTT.

Of note for this clone: Other DNA sequences in this specimen translate into the identical CDR3. The chain carries TRBV5-1 and TRBJ1-2; possibly TRBD1 for D (5 bases). The CDR3 runs to 13 residues. In germline, CDR1 is SGHRS, CDR2 YFSETQ. V lost 0 bases and J 6 bases, leaving 9 bases between the germline ends. In DNA, the CDR3 is TGCGCCAGCAGCTTGGCCGGGGGAGATGGCTACACCTTC. Amino acids: CASSLAGGDGYTF.

V and J are TRBV7-2 and TRBJ2-5; 12 bases match TRBD2. J lost 4 bases, V lost 6 bases, and 6 bases had no gene match. Germline assignment: CDR1 SGHTA and CDR2 FQGNSA. The CDR3 extends over 15 amino acids. In DNA, the CDR3 is TGTGCCAGCAGTCGTCTAGCGGGAGGGGTAGAGACCCAGTACTTC. Translation gives CASSRLAGGVETQYF.

The gene calls are TRBV10-3 and TRBJ2-2; 14 positions agree with TRBD2. Per the germline V gene, CDR1 is ENHRY and CDR2 is SYGVKD. V lost 4 bases and J lost 2; bases outside the gene matches: 3. This CDR3 spans 17 amino acids. The CDR3 nucleotides read TGTGCCATCAGTGGGACTAGCGGGAGGTTAAACACCGGGGAGCTGTTTTTT. It specifies CAISGTSGRLNTGELFF.

The genes are TRBV6-6 and TRBJ2-7, with D perhaps given as TRBD1 or TRBD2 (5 bases each). The CDR3 consists of 12 residues. Germline V gives CDR1 MNHNY, CDR2 SVGAGI (reference sequence). The V gene lost 2 bases and the J gene lost 4 bases, with 6 bases spanning the gap. The CDR3 coding sequence is TGTGCCAGCAGTTACGAGGGGTACGAGCAGTACTTC. As protein: CASSYEGYEQYF.

The chain couples TRBV5-1 to TRBJ1-3, with 7 bases matching TRBD1. CDR1 SGHRS and CDR2 YFSETQ come from the germline V gene. The length of the CDR3 is 17 residues. Trimming removed 2 bases from V and 0 bases from J; junction bases left unmatched: 8. CDR3 DNA sequence: TGCGCCAGCAGCTTCGGGACAGCGACTGCCTCTGGAAACACCATATATTTT. Its protein is CASSFGTATASGNTIYF. The variable domain in full, with the rest retrieved from reference TRBV5-1 and TRBJ1-3, is KAGVTQTPRYLIKTRGQQVTLSCSPISGHRSVSWYQQTPGQGLQFLFEYFSETQRNKGNFPGRFSGRQFSNSRSEMNVSTLELGDSALYLCASSFGTATASGNTIYFGEGSWLTVV.

The sample holds one count of this clone. The chain joins TRBV19 to TRBJ1-5; D gene unclear. V was cut by 3 bases and J by 3 bases, with 3 bases left in between. The V gene's germline CDR1 is LNHDA and CDR2 SQIVND (reference sequence). The CDR3 contains 12 residues. CDR3 DNA: TGTGCCAGTAGTATTATCAATCAGCCCCAGCATTTT. This codes for CASSIINQPQHF.

A word on this clone: The sample carries other DNA sequences with the same CDR3. The chain combines TRBV27 with TRBJ2-2, with D possibly matching TRBD1 (6 bases). Trimming removed 5 bases at V and 1 base at J, with 8 bases between. The CDR3 covers 14 residues. CDR1 MNHEY and CDR2 SMNVEV come from the germline V gene (reference sequence). The CDR3, as DNA: TGTGCCAGCAGTCCGGGACAGAACACCGGGGAGCTGTTTTTT. This sequence encodes CASSPGQNTGELFF.

The rearrangement uses TRBV2 and TRBJ1-1; a weak D match, TRBD1 (5 bases). The V gene's germline CDR1 is SNHLY and CDR2 FYNNEI. The CDR3 is 14 amino acids. V lost 9 bases and J lost 0, with 14 bases in between. The CDR3 DNA sequence: TGTGCCAGTGTCGGCCAGGGAATGAACACTGAAGCTTTCTTT. Translating it yields CASVGQGMNTEAFF.

V is TRBV21-1 and J is TRBJ2-3; TRBD2 was called by the table and not checked on the DNA. TRBV21-1 is a pseudogene locus. The CDR3 length is 13 residues. The chain's CDR3 is CASSRSVQDTQYF. In DNA form, the CDR3 reads TGTGCCAGCAGCAGGAGCGTCCAAGATACGCAGTATTTT.

The rearrangement links TRBV28 to TRBJ2-1, with 11 bases matching TRBD2. V lost 8 bases and J lost 4; bases outside the gene matches: 1. The CDR3 is made up of 13 amino acids. The germline gives CDR1 MDHEN, CDR2 SYDVKM. CDR3 sequence reads: CASGTSGYNEQFF. As DNA, the CDR3 is TGTGCCAGCGGGACTAGCGGATACAATGAGCAGTTCTTC.

This clone has just one count. The rearrangement links TRBV28 to TRBJ1-3; D is unresolved. Germline CDR1 reads MDHEN; CDR2 reads SYDVKM. Trimming removed 2 bases at V and 0 bases at J, with 14 bases between. CDR3 length equals 17 residues. The CDR3, as DNA: TGTGCCAGCAGTTTAAGGTCCGCCACCTCCTCTGGAAACACCATATATTTT. It encodes CASSLRSATSSGNTIYF.

The gene calls are TRBV11-2 and TRBJ2-7; possibly TRBD1 or TRBD2 for D (6 bases each). Between the trimmed V and J ends, which lost 2 bases and 2 bases, there was a span of 13 bases. The length of the CDR3 is 15 residues. From germline, CDR1 is SGHAT and CDR2 FQNNGV. The CDR3 DNA follows: TGTGCCAGCAGCTTAAGTGGGGGGCCGACCTACGAGCAGTACTTC. It codes for CASSLSGGPTYEQYF. Drawing the rest from reference TRBV11-2 and TRBJ2-7, the complete variable domain is EAGVAQSPRYKIIEKRQSVAFWCNPISGHATLYWYQQILGQGPKLLIQFQNNGVVDDSQLPKDRFSAERLKGVDSTLKIQPAKLEDSAVYLCASSLSGGPTYEQYFGPGTRLTVT.

V and J are TRBV18 and TRBJ2-1, with TRBD2 matching 7 bases. There are 15 residues in the CDR3. Germline trimming cut 0 bases from V and 5 bases from J; bases unmatched to any gene: 4. Germline V CDR1 and CDR2: KGHSH, LQKENI. The CDR3 loop reads CASSPPQGGDNEQFF. The CDR3 coding sequence is TGTGCCAGCTCACCACCCCAGGGAGGGGACAATGAGCAGTTCTTC.

The rearrangement joins TRBV6-6 to TRBJ1-6, with D possibly matching TRBD1 (6 bases). V was pared by 2 bases and J by 13 bases, with 15 bases between. The germline V gene has CDR1 MNHNY and CDR2 SVGAGI (reference sequence). This CDR3 has 14 residues. The CDR3 DNA sequence: TGTGCCAGCAGTTACCGGGACACTGGGAAGCCCCTCCACTTT. Protein product: CASSYRDTGKPLHF.

This clone was observed once. The chain couples TRBV13 to TRBJ2-5; 12 nucleotides match TRBD2. Germline lookup yields CDR1 PRHDT and CDR2 FYEKMQ (reference sequence). This CDR3 is 19 amino acids long. J gave up 5 bases and V 5 bases, and 18 bases lay outside the gene matches. The CDR3 spells CASSRRSLSTSGRGETQYF. CDR3 nucleotides: TGTGCCAGCAGCCGCCGCTCTCTTTCGACTAGCGGGAGAGGGGAGACCCAGTACTTC.

Concerning this clone itself: With a much larger clone just one base away, this may be a read error. This sample includes further DNA sequences coding for the same CDR3. The V gene is TRBV5-1, the J gene TRBJ2-7, with 9 bases fitting TRBD1. This CDR3 contains 13 residues. V gave up 0 bases and J gave up 6 bases; unmatched junction bases: 1. Germline V gene data show CDR1 as SGHRS and CDR2 as YFSETQ. The CDR3 sequence: CASSLGDRAEQYF. The CDR3 bases are TGCGCCAGCAGCTTGGGGGACAGGGCCGAGCAGTACTTC.

The chain uses TRBV28 and TRBJ2-7, with TRBD1 identical over 8 bases. CDR1 and CDR2 (germline): MDHEN, SYDVKM. The trim removed 6 bases at V and 0 bases at J, leaving 4 bases unmatched. This CDR3 comprises 14 residues. The DNA of the CDR3 is TGTGCCAGCAGCCGACAGGGGCGCTCCTACGAGCAGTACTTC. Its translation: CASSRQGRSYEQYF.

The chain has TRBV11-2 and TRBJ1-1; possibly TRBD1 for D (5 bases). Trimming left V 5 bases short and J 1 base short, with 11 bases between. The CDR3 runs 14 residues. Germline V lookup: CDR1 SGHAT, CDR2 FQNNGV. CDR3 in DNA: TGTGCCAGCAGCCTCCAGACAGCGAACACTGAAGCTTTCTTT. It specifies CASSLQTANTEAFF.

The chain employs TRBV30 and TRBJ2-5, with TRBD1 matching 7 bases. The ends lost 0 bases at V and 5 bases at J; junction bases unmatched: 6. CDR1 GTSNPN and CDR2 SVGIG come from the germline V gene (reference sequence). There are 14 residues in the CDR3. CDR3 loop: CAWSVGRGPETQYF. DNA of the CDR3: TGTGCCTGGAGTGTAGGTAGGGGGCCGGAGACCCAGTACTTC.

This chain connects TRBV5-1 to TRBJ1-2, with 7 bases matching TRBD1. Germline-derived CDR1 and CDR2 are SGHRS and YFSETQ. Trimming took 4 bases from V and 7 from J; bases not matched to a gene: 10. The CDR3 has 14 residues. CDR3 bases: TGCGCCAGCAGCGCGGACAGGAGCTTTTTTGGCTACACCTTC. Translated, it gives CASSADRSFFGYTF.

CDR3 DNA: TGCGCCAGCACAAACAGGGTGGACACCGGGGAGCTGTTTTTT. Its translation is CASTNRVDTGELFF. V usage is TRBV5-1 and J usage is TRBJ2-2; D is possibly TRBD1 (6 bases). Germline V gives CDR1 SGHRS, CDR2 YFSETQ. CDR3 size: 14 residues. V shed 6 bases and J shed 3 bases, with 12 bases lying between them.

The chain recombines TRBV7-9 with TRBJ2-5; D gene ambiguous. There are 13 residues in the CDR3. V lost 3 bases to trimming and J lost 4 bases, with 9 bases between them. Germline V gives CDR1 SEHNR, CDR2 FQNEAQ (reference sequence). CDR3 DNA: TGTGCCAGCAGCTTCGCAGGCGGAGAGACCCAGTACTTC. The encoded protein is CASSFAGGETQYF.

The CDR3 loop reads CASSQGSGVRDTQYF. DNA for the CDR3: TGTGCCAGCAGCCAAGGGAGTGGGGTTCGAGATACGCAGTATTTT. The chain uses TRBV4-2 and TRBJ2-3; D ambiguous. Germline V gives CDR1 LGHNA, CDR2 YNFKEQ. CDR3 length: 15 residues. Trimming pared 1 base from V and 5 bases from J, leaving 13 bases between.

This clone has just one count. DNA of the CDR3: TGTGCCTGGAGTAGGGACATGGTAGATACGCAGTATTTT. Its translation is CAWSRDMVDTQYF. V gene TRBV30 combines with J gene TRBJ2-3; a possible D gene is TRBD1 (6 bases). Germline loops: CDR1 GTSNPN, CDR2 SVGIG (reference sequence). The CDR3 runs to 13 residues. V was clipped by 2 bases and J by 5 bases, with 11 bases between them.

This chain joins TRBV18 and TRBJ2-5; a possible D gene is TRBD1 (6 bases). Per the germline V gene, CDR1 is KGHSH and CDR2 is LQKENI. V dropped 2 bases and J dropped 4 bases, with 17 bases sitting between them. The CDR3 totals 16 residues. The CDR3 DNA follows: TGTGCCAGCTCACCAAGGGACACGAGGGCCCGAGAGACCCAGTACTTC. It codes for CASSPRDTRARETQYF.